Shown below are 25 T cell receptor beta chains from a single sample sequenced in a study of identical twins. TCRdb re-derived calls from the 5' RACE reads in MiXCR, one entry per CDR3 protein. The sample contains 500,000 to 700,000 distinct CDR3 sequences, just over 7% of which appear only once. This same sample was also part of a study on yellow fever vaccine responses in identical twins.

Sequencing used PBMCs. The receptors were sampled from a woman aged 18-35 years in good health.

This clonotype appeared a few times. CDR3 sequence: CSVEISVEQFF. Written as DNA, the CDR3 is TGCAGCGTTGAAATTAGCGTCGAGCAGTTCTTC. The J gene is TRBJ2-1, the V gene TRBV29-1; tentatively, D is TRBD2 (5 bases). The germline CDR1 and CDR2 sequences are SQVTM and ANQGSEA. The CDR3 has 11 residues. V lost 2 bases, J lost 10 bases, and 9 bases lay in between.

The V and J genes are TRBV3-1 and TRBJ2-3; 9 bases map to TRBD2. Germline-derived CDR1 and CDR2 are LGHDT and YNNKEL (reference sequence). The CDR3 is 15 residues long. Germline trimming cut 6 bases from V and 4 bases from J; bases unmatched to any gene: 8. The CDR3 loop is CASRPRSGGSDTQYF. As DNA, the CDR3 is TGTGCCAGCAGGCCACGGAGCGGGGGGTCAGATACGCAGTATTTT.

There are a few counts of this clonotype. V and J are TRBV20-1 and TRBJ2-2; possibly TRBD1 for D (6 bases). Trimming removed 5 bases from V and 2 bases from J, with 12 bases in between. Germline V gives CDR1 DFQATT, CDR2 SNEGSKA (reference sequence). CDR3 length: 14 amino acids. CDR3 residues: CSAVRDTNTGELFF. The DNA of the CDR3 is TGCAGTGCTGTTAGGGACACCAACACCGGGGAGCTGTTTTTT.

V usage is TRBV29-1 and J usage is TRBJ2-7, with TRBD1 as a possible D gene (5 bases). CDR3 length equals 15 residues. Germline V gives CDR1 SQVTM, CDR2 ANQGSEA. Trimming left V 7 bases short and J 0 bases short, with 19 bases between. CDR3 protein: CSATLQGVISYEQYF. The CDR3 nucleotides read TGCAGCGCTACTCTCCAGGGCGTCATCTCCTACGAGCAGTACTTC.

J is TRBJ2-7 and V is TRBV6-1; 9 bases agree with TRBD1. The CDR3 has 12 amino acids. Germline V gives CDR1 MNHNS, CDR2 SASEGT. J lost 7 bases, V lost 7 bases, and 5 bases had no gene match. The DNA of the CDR3 is TGTGCCAGCAACAGGGGGCTCGGGGAGCAGTACGTC. Translating gives CASNRGLGEQYV.

This clonotype was counted at least ten times. The chain employs TRBV5-1 and TRBJ2-1, with D tentatively TRBD1 (5 bases). V was pared by 3 bases and J by 7 bases, with 11 bases between. The germline V gene has CDR1 SGHRS and CDR2 YFSETQ. The CDR3 is 13 amino acids. The CDR3 coding sequence is TGCGCCAGCAGCTCCTCAGGGTATAATGAGCAGTTCTTC. As protein: CASSSSGYNEQFF.

This clonotype was seen more than once but under ten times. This rearrangement joins TRBV5-1 to TRBJ1-3; the D gene is possibly TRBD1 (5 bases). V was clipped by 4 bases and J by 0 bases, with 14 bases between them. There are 16 residues in the CDR3. CDR1 and CDR2 from the germline V gene are SGHRS and YFSETQ. CDR3 sequence (DNA): TGCGCCAGCAGCCGGGACGGACACCTCTCTGGAAACACCATATATTTT. It codes for CASSRDGHLSGNTIYF.

The rearrangement joins TRBV5-6 to TRBJ2-7; D is undetermined. Looked up from germline, CDR1 is SGHDT and CDR2 is YYEEEE. This CDR3 has 15 amino acids. Trimming stripped 3 bases from V and 3 bases from J, with 16 bases between. The CDR3 region has the DNA TGTGCCAGCAGCTCAAACGACGGACGGATCTACGAGCAGTACGTC. Amino acids: CASSSNDGRIYEQYV.

The V and J genes are TRBV25-1 and TRBJ1-5; possible D gene TRBD1, 6 bases. The ends were cut back, 5 bases at V and 10 bases at J, with 18 bases in the middle. The CDR3 loop spans 14 amino acids. The germline CDR1 and CDR2 sequences are MGHDK and SYGVNS. DNA of the CDR3: TGTGCCAGCAGTCCGACAGGCTACGTTGAACCCCAGCATTTT. This gives the protein CASSPTGYVEPQHF.

This clonotype was observed a handful of times. V gene TRBV4-1 combines with J gene TRBJ2-1; 11 nucleotides line up with TRBD2. The germline CDR1 and CDR2 sequences are MGHRA and YSYEKL. This CDR3 has 16 residues. Trimming removed 3 bases from V and 8 bases from J; junction bases left unmatched: 9. Here the CDR3 DNA reads TGCGCCAGCAGCCACCTTAGCGGGAGGGCCATTTATGAGCAGTTCTTC. This sequence encodes CASSHLSGRAIYEQFF.

The sample holds a few counts of this clonotype. The chain couples TRBV6-1 to TRBJ2-2; 9 bases align to TRBD2. The V gene end was trimmed by 6 bases and the J gene end by 4 bases; junction bases not matched to a gene: 12. CDR3 length equals 17 residues. Germline V gene lookup returns CDR1 MNHNS and CDR2 SASEGT. CDR3 amino acids: CASRPTGTSLGTGELFF. The CDR3 DNA follows: TGTGCCAGCAGGCCAACAGGGACTAGCCTGGGCACCGGGGAGCTGTTTTTT.

This chain links TRBV20-1 with TRBJ1-2; D unclear. The CDR3 loop spans 12 amino acids. V was trimmed by 1 base and J by 2 bases, leaving 5 bases between them. The V gene's germline CDR1 is DFQATT and CDR2 SNEGSKA (reference sequence). The CDR3 region has the DNA TGCAGTGCTAGAGTGGGCAACTATGGCTACACCTTC. Protein sequence: CSARVGNYGYTF.

This clonotype was observed a handful of times. The chain combines TRBV20-1 with TRBJ2-5; D is unclear. The CDR3 length is 10 residues. CDR1 and CDR2 (germline): DFQATT, SNEGSKA (reference sequence). V was shortened by 8 bases and J by 4 bases, with 8 bases between the two germline ends. This chain's CDR3 is CSTYAETQYF. In DNA, the CDR3 is TGCAGTACATACGCAGAGACCCAGTACTTC.

In this sample, this clonotype turned up many times. The chain carries TRBV27 and TRBJ2-1; 13 bases map to TRBD2. With V trimmed by 0 bases and J by 6 bases, 5 bases remained unmatched. CDR1 is MNHEY and CDR2 is SMNVEV in the germline V gene (reference sequence). The length of the CDR3 is 17 residues. CDR3 loop: CASSLSPTSGGPNEQFF. CDR3 nucleotides: TGTGCCAGCAGTTTATCCCCGACTAGCGGGGGGCCCAATGAGCAGTTCTTC.

This clonotype was detected a few times. The chain links TRBV20-1 to TRBJ2-5; 12 bases fit TRBD2. The CDR3 length is 14 residues. Per germline, CDR1 DFQATT and CDR2 SNEGSKA (reference sequence). This CDR3 reads CGSPTSGGVETQYF. The CDR3 DNA reads TGCGGTTCTCCGACTAGCGGGGGAGTAGAGACCCAGTACTTC.

This clonotype was counted a few times. The J gene is TRBJ2-1, the V gene TRBV29-1; D may be TRBD2 (5 bases). The germline gives CDR1 SQVTM, CDR2 ANQGSEA. Trimming removed 5 bases from V and 7 bases from J, with 18 bases in between. The CDR3 runs to 14 residues. The CDR3 spells CSVFGSSSINEQFF. Here the CDR3 DNA reads TGCAGCGTTTTTGGTTCGTCTAGCATAAATGAGCAGTTCTTC.

For the CDR3, the DNA is TGTGCCAGCAGTTCCCGGACAGGGGGCAACTATGGCTACACCTTC. Residues: CASSSRTGGNYGYTF. This chain links TRBV6-5 with TRBJ1-2; 11 bases are a match to TRBD1. Losses at the gene ends were 4 bases for V and 2 bases for J; bases not matched to a gene: 3. There are 15 residues in the CDR3. Per the germline V gene, CDR1 is MNHEY and CDR2 is SVGAGI.

This clonotype has only a few counts. The gene calls are TRBV2 and TRBJ2-3; the D is unclear. Germline lookup yields CDR1 SNHLY and CDR2 FYNNEI. Between the trimmed V and J ends, which lost 3 bases and 4 bases, there was a span of 11 bases. This CDR3 region has 14 residues. CDR3 sequence (DNA): TGTGCCAGCAGTGACGAGAGAGTCGCAGATACGCAGTATTTT. It encodes CASSDERVADTQYF.

The V and J genes are TRBV7-6 and TRBJ2-1, with D maybe TRBD2 (5 bases). The CDR3 has 17 amino acids. V shed 1 base and J shed 5 bases, with 18 bases lying between them. Germline-derived CDR1 and CDR2 are SGHVS and FNYEAQ. The CDR3, as DNA: TGTGCCAGCAGCTTAGTGTTACCCAGCGGTACTGACAATGAGCAGTTCTTC. It encodes CASSLVLPSGTDNEQFF.

This clonotype was detected ten times or more. The V call is TRBV5-5, the J call TRBJ2-3; either TRBD1 or TRBD2 may fit D (6 bases each). The CDR3 is made up of 16 amino acids. Trimming pared 4 bases from V and 4 bases from J, leaving 19 bases between. The germline V gene has CDR1 SGHKS and CDR2 YYEKEE (reference sequence). CDR3 in amino acids: CASSPSGAPGADTQYF. The CDR3 region has the DNA TGTGCCAGCAGCCCCTCGGGGGCCCCTGGGGCAGATACGCAGTATTTT.

This clonotype was detected many times. The rearrangement uses TRBV12-3 or TRBV12-4 and TRBJ2-5; perhaps TRBD2 as D (6 bases). The CDR3 totals 15 residues. With 6 bases removed from V and 2 bases from J, the gap between germline ends came to 16 bases. The CDR3 DNA follows: TGTGCCAGCAGGTCGTCCGCGGGGCAACAAGAGACCCAGTACTTC. This sequence encodes CASRSSAGQQETQYF.

The J gene is TRBJ2-3, the V gene TRBV2; TRBD2 agrees at 11 bases. The CDR3 runs 16 residues. Germline loops: CDR1 SNHLY, CDR2 FYNNEI. V shed 4 bases and J 2 bases; nucleotides not matched to a gene: 5. CDR3 sequence (DNA): TGTGCCAGCAGTGGAGGTAGCGGGGGGGTCACAGATACGCAGTATTTT. This translates into CASSGGSGGVTDTQYF. The variable domain in full, completed from reference TRBV2 and TRBJ2-3, reads EPEVTQTPSHQVTQMGQEVILRCVPISNHLYFYWYRQILGQKVEFLVSFYNNEISEKSEIFDDQFSVERPDGSNFTLKIRSTKLEDSAMYFCASSGGSGGVTDTQYFGPGTRLTVL.

In the case of this clonotype: Sequence at one end of the junction differs from germline and may be a read error. V and J are TRBV24-1 and TRBJ2-1; TRBD2 matches 7 bases. The CDR3 consists of 16 residues. CDR1 KGHDR and CDR2 SFDVKD come from the germline V gene. CDR3 in amino acids: CPTSDFGGSKGGEQFF. CDR3 bases: TGTCCCACCAGTGATTTCGGCGGGAGCAAGGGAGGGGAGCAGTTCTTC.

This clonotype has at least ten counts. The J gene is TRBJ1-3, the V gene TRBV12-3 or TRBV12-4; D call uncertain. CDR3 length: 13 amino acids. Trimming left V 5 bases short and J 1 base short, with 6 bases between. CDR3 residues: CASSRTSGNTIYF. CDR3 in DNA: TGTGCCAGCAGTAGAACTTCTGGAAACACCATATATTTT.

This clonotype was counted between two and nine times. The chain is built from TRBV5-1 and TRBJ1-2; possible D gene TRBD1, 5 bases. The germline V and J ends were trimmed by 1 base and 5 bases, with 12 bases remaining between them. Germline V gene sequence: CDR1 SGHRS, CDR2 YFSETQ. CDR3 size: 14 residues. CDR3 DNA: TGCGCCAGCAGCTTGTCTTCAGGGAGATATGGCTACACCTTC. As protein: CASSLSSGRYGYTF.